Listed here are 29 T cell receptor beta chains from one sample, sequenced in a study of blood T cell repertoires in COVID-19. Repertoires were generated with immunoSEQ multiplex PCR, while TCRdb's copy carries only in-frame clones and drops some. This table has 40,000 to 55,000 clones, approximately 80% appearing once. Material: PBMCs or T cells enriched from blood (not recorded which). These receptors were collected from a woman aged 45-65 years with acute COVID-19.

The rearrangement uses TRBV11-2 and TRBJ2-5; D possibly corresponds to TRBD2 (8 bases). The CDR3 sequence is 15 residues long. Germline CDR1 SGHAT, CDR2 FQNNGV. The V and J ends lost 3 bases and 4 bases respectively, with 15 bases between them. This chain's CDR3 is CASSFGLAGGETQYF. The CDR3 coding sequence is TGTGCCAGCAGCTTTGGACTAGCAGGGGGAGAGACCCAGTACTTC.

The V call is TRBV3-1 (or the pseudogene TRBV3-2), the J call TRBJ1-2; 11 nucleotides agree with TRBD1. V trimming: 4 bases; J trimming: 1 base; junction bases outside the gene matches: 11. This CDR3 spans 18 amino acids. The germline CDR1 and CDR2 sequences are LGHDT and YNNKEL (reference sequence). CDR3 loop: CASSPAGTGGRVNYGYTF. The CDR3 nucleotides are TGTGCCAGCAGCCCTGCCGGGACAGGGGGACGAGTTAACTATGGCTACACCTTC.

This clone was recorded only once. The J gene is TRBJ2-1, the V gene TRBV5-1, with TRBD2 matching 10 bases. With V trimmed by 0 bases and J by 5 bases, 14 bases remained unmatched. The CDR3 totals 19 residues. The germline gives CDR1 SGHRS, CDR2 YFSETQ. The CDR3 DNA follows: TGCGCCAGCAGCTTGGCCAAAGGTGGTAGCGGGGGGCAAAACAATGAGCAGTTCTTC. Its protein product is CASSLAKGGSGGQNNEQFF.

The CDR3, as DNA: TGTGCCAGCAGTGAAGGGAGGGGCCACAATGAGCAGTTCTTC. It is translated as CASSEGRGHNEQFF. The V gene is TRBV6-1, the J gene TRBJ2-1, with D perhaps TRBD2 (6 bases). The CDR3 spans 14 residues. Trimming shortened V by 1 base and J by 5 bases, and 9 bases separated the two germline ends. CDR1 is MNHNS and CDR2 is SASEGT in the germline V gene.

The chain has TRBV4-1 and TRBJ2-1; 10 positions agree with TRBD2. Looked up from germline, CDR1 is MGHRA and CDR2 is YSYEKL. The CDR3 contains 18 residues. The V segment lost 3 bases and the J segment 3 bases; nucleotides outside the gene matches: 11. Here the CDR3 reads CASSQVDMGLAFYNEQFF. The CDR3 bases are TGCGCCAGCAGCCAGGTGGATATGGGACTAGCGTTCTACAATGAGCAGTTCTTC.

The J gene is TRBJ2-3, the V gene TRBV5-1, with 7 bases fitting TRBD1. The CDR3 loop spans 15 amino acids. Germline V gives CDR1 SGHRS, CDR2 YFSETQ. V trimming: 4 bases; J trimming: 2 bases; junction bases outside the gene matches: 7. The CDR3 DNA is TGCGCCAGCAGCAGATGGACAGGCCTCACAGATACGCAGTATTTT. Amino acids: CASSRWTGLTDTQYF.

The chain uses TRBV2 and TRBJ1-2, with TRBD1 as a possible D gene (6 bases). Germline CDR1 is SNHLY and CDR2 is FYNNEI. The CDR3 covers 14 residues. The ends were cut back, 4 bases at V and 3 bases at J, with 12 bases in the middle. CDR3 amino acids: CASSGGGGYYGYTF. CDR3 in DNA: TGTGCCAGCAGTGGAGGGGGGGGATACTATGGCTACACCTTC.

V and J are TRBV19 and TRBJ2-1, with 12 bases aligning to TRBD2. V lost 4 bases, J lost 4 bases, and 5 bases stayed unmatched. The CDR3 has 16 residues. The germline CDR1 and CDR2 sequences are LNHDA and SQIVND (reference sequence). As DNA, the CDR3 is TGTGCCAGTAGTACAGGGACTAGCGGGTCGTACAATGAGCAGTTCTTC. This gives the protein CASSTGTSGSYNEQFF.

The genes are TRBV5-1 and TRBJ1-2, with a possible D match to TRBD1 (6 bases). Trimming left V 0 bases short and J 1 base short, with 10 bases between. Germline CDR1 is SGHRS and CDR2 is YFSETQ. CDR3 length: 15 residues. CDR3 bases: TGCGCCAGCAGCTTGGTAGGGGGTAATAACTATGGCTACACCTTC. Its protein is CASSLVGGNNYGYTF.

The chain carries TRBV30 and TRBJ1-2; D remains ambiguous. This CDR3 region has 12 residues. V shed 0 bases and J shed 4 bases, with 6 bases lying between them. The germline CDR1 and CDR2 sequences are GTSNPN and SVGIG (reference sequence). CDR3 protein: CAWSVAGYGYTF. The CDR3, as DNA: TGTGCCTGGAGTGTAGCGGGCTATGGCTACACCTTC.

The rearrangement joins TRBV19 to TRBJ2-6, with 8 bases that match TRBD1. The V gene's germline CDR1 is LNHDA and CDR2 SQIVND (reference sequence). The CDR3 runs 19 residues. V trimming: 5 bases; J trimming: 5 bases; junction bases outside the gene matches: 17. The CDR3 region has the DNA TGTGCCAGTAGTTGGGGGGCCCCGGGACAGGTTGGGCGGGCCAACGTCCTGACTTTC. This sequence encodes CASSWGAPGQVGRANVLTF.

The chain carries TRBV4-1 and TRBJ2-1; D is uncertain. V lost 0 bases and J lost 7, with 16 bases in between. Germline V lookup: CDR1 MGHRA, CDR2 YSYEKL. The length of the CDR3 is 16 residues. In nucleotides, the CDR3 is TGCGCCAGCAGCCAAGATCCGGCCTTAGCTCGGAATGAGCAGTTCTTC. Translation gives CASSQDPALARNEQFF.

In DNA form, the CDR3 reads TGTGCTAGTGGTTCGGGACAGGGTAATCATAATTCACCCCTCCACTTT. Encoded protein: CASGSGQGNHNSPLHF. The V call is TRBV12-5, the J call TRBJ1-6; 9 nucleotides match TRBD1. Germline V gives CDR1 LGHNT, CDR2 FRNRAP. V lost 4 bases to trimming and J lost 5 bases; unmatched junction nucleotides: 6. This CDR3 has 16 amino acids.

The genes are TRBV5-1 and TRBJ2-7; 7 nucleotides line up with TRBD2. CDR1 is SGHRS and CDR2 is YFSETQ in the germline V gene. V trimming: 1 base; J trimming: 2 bases; junction bases outside the gene matches: 6. This CDR3 contains 15 residues. The CDR3 region is CASSLRAGVTYEQYF. The CDR3 DNA is TGCGCCAGCAGCTTGCGGGCGGGGGTCACCTACGAGCAGTACTTC. The full variable domain, its missing parts supplied by reference TRBV5-1 and TRBJ2-7, is KAGVTQTPRYLIKTRGQQVTLSCSPISGHRSVSWYQQTPGQGLQFLFEYFSETQRNKGNFPGRFSGRQFSNSRSEMNVSTLELGDSALYLCASSLRAGVTYEQYFGPGTRLTVT.

The chain has TRBV5-8 and TRBJ2-2; tentative D call: TRBD1 (6 bases). The length of the CDR3 is 17 residues. Germline V lookup: CDR1 SGHTS, CDR2 YDEGEE. V was pared by 1 base and J by 0 bases, with 13 bases between. The DNA for the CDR3 is TGTGCCAGCAGCTTGTTCCGGGACACCTCGAACACCGGGGAGCTGTTTTTT. Protein product: CASSLFRDTSNTGELFF.

J is TRBJ2-3 and V is TRBV5-8, with 14 bases identical to TRBD2. CDR3 length: 16 residues. Germline V lookup: CDR1 SGHTS, CDR2 YDEGEE. The V gene end was trimmed by 4 bases and the J gene end by 6 bases; junction bases not matched to a gene: 7. The CDR3 region is CASSTGTSGGIDTQYF. The DNA for the CDR3 is TGTGCCAGCAGCACTGGGACTAGCGGGGGTATTGATACGCAGTATTTT.

The chain combines TRBV18 with TRBJ1-6; 7 bases agree with TRBD1. Germline-derived CDR1 and CDR2 are KGHSH and LQKENI. The CDR3 runs to 12 residues. Losses at the gene ends were 6 bases for V and 7 bases for J; bases not matched to a gene: 0. The CDR3 reads CASSTGNSPLHF. In DNA form, the CDR3 reads TGTGCCAGCTCGACAGGGAATTCACCCCTCCACTTT.

The genes are TRBV29-1 and TRBJ1-3; D not resolved. The germline CDR1 and CDR2 sequences are SQVTM and ANQGSEA. Trimming pared 5 bases from V and 1 base from J, leaving 9 bases between. The CDR3 extends over 13 amino acids. Here the CDR3 reads CSVRGYSGNTIYF. The CDR3 DNA is TGCAGCGTTCGGGGTTATTCTGGAAACACCATATATTTT.

The rearrangement joins TRBV12-3 or TRBV12-4 to TRBJ1-2; D possibly corresponds to TRBD1 (5 bases). The CDR3 loop spans 13 amino acids. Trimming pared 6 bases from V and 8 bases from J, leaving 16 bases between. CDR3 coding DNA: TGTGCCAGCAGCCCCCCTACAGGTCTCGGCTACACCTTC. It yields the protein CASSPPTGLGYTF.

The chain combines TRBV19 with TRBJ1-5; possibly TRBD1 for D (6 bases). This CDR3 contains 15 residues. Trimming stripped 1 base from V and 4 bases from J, with 11 bases between. CDR1 is LNHDA and CDR2 is SQIVND in the germline V gene (reference sequence). CDR3 coding DNA: TGTGCCAGTAGTATAGGAACAGGGCCAAATCAGCCCCAGCATTTT. The encoded protein is CASSIGTGPNQPQHF.

This chain joins TRBV19 and TRBJ1-3; 12 positions agree with TRBD1. Germline V gives CDR1 LNHDA, CDR2 SQIVND (reference sequence). J lost 3 bases, V lost 3 bases, and 3 bases had no gene match. The CDR3 consists of 16 residues. The CDR3 loop reads CASSMGTGGFGNTIYF. The CDR3 DNA sequence: TGTGCCAGTAGTATGGGGACAGGGGGCTTTGGAAACACCATATATTTT.

The chain has TRBV28 and TRBJ2-5, with D maybe TRBD2 (5 bases). The V end lost 9 bases, the J end lost 0 bases, and 11 bases lay between the germline ends. CDR3 length: 13 amino acids. Germline V gene sequence: CDR1 MDHEN, CDR2 SYDVKM. CDR3 in DNA: TGTGCCAGTCTCGAGCGGAACCAAGAGACCCAGTACTTC. It is translated as CASLERNQETQYF.

This clone was seen only once. J is TRBJ1-1 and V is TRBV7-6; TRBD1 matches 8 bases. Unmatched junction bases numbered 2, after V lost 0 bases and J lost 8 bases. This CDR3 spans 13 amino acids. Germline CDR1 SGHVS, CDR2 FNYEAQ. This chain's CDR3 is CASSLAPGGEAFF. Written as DNA, the CDR3 is TGTGCCAGCAGCTTAGCGCCAGGGGGCGAAGCTTTCTTT.

The chain employs TRBV5-4 and TRBJ1-2; D not certain. The V gene's germline CDR1 is SGHNT and CDR2 YYREEE (reference sequence). Trimming removed 6 bases from V and 1 base from J, with 10 bases in between. The CDR3 has 13 residues. The CDR3 protein is CASTTQSNYGYTF. The CDR3 nucleotides read TGTGCCAGCACGACACAGAGTAACTATGGCTACACCTTC.

The V call is TRBV10-3, the J call TRBJ2-7; TRBD1 agrees at 10 bases. Germline CDR1 ENHRY, CDR2 SYGVKD. This CDR3 is built from 15 residues. V was pared by 0 bases and J by 3 bases, with 2 bases of the junction left unmatched. CDR3 region: CAISESWDRGYEQYF. DNA for the CDR3: TGTGCCATCAGTGAGTCGTGGGACAGGGGCTACGAGCAGTACTTC.

The chain is built from TRBV28 and TRBJ2-7; TRBD1 aligns across 7 bases. This CDR3 comprises 14 residues. Germline CDR1 is MDHEN and CDR2 is SYDVKM. V dropped 9 bases and J dropped 6; count of bases not matched to a gene: 14. The CDR3 nucleotides are TGTGCCAGTGACCCCGGGACAGTGGTAGGCGAGCAGTACTTC. Its translation: CASDPGTVVGEQYF.

The chain is built from TRBV5-1 and TRBJ2-7; D may be TRBD1 (6 bases). Germline CDR1 is SGHRS and CDR2 is YFSETQ. V lost 0 bases to trimming and J lost 3 bases, with 13 bases between them. This CDR3 region has 15 residues. CDR3: CASSLAQGRGYEQYF. The CDR3 bases are TGCGCCAGCAGCTTGGCCCAAGGCAGGGGCTACGAGCAGTACTTC.

V gene TRBV11-2 combines with J gene TRBJ2-1; TRBD2 matches 14 bases. J was trimmed by 11 bases and V by 3 bases; bases with no gene match: 6. Looked up from germline, CDR1 is SGHAT and CDR2 is FQNNGV. The CDR3 length is 15 residues. The CDR3 region is CASSLGLAGALQQFF. In DNA, the CDR3 is TGTGCCAGCAGCTTGGGACTAGCGGGGGCCCTTCAGCAGTTCTTC.

The chain carries TRBV11-2 and TRBJ2-7, with TRBD2 matching 11 bases. Germline CDR1 and CDR2: SGHAT and FQNNGV. The CDR3 loop spans 15 amino acids. The V segment lost 3 bases and the J segment 0 bases; nucleotides outside the gene matches: 1. The CDR3 spells CASSFLAGGSYEQYF. CDR3 bases: TGTGCCAGCAGCTTCCTAGCGGGGGGCTCCTACGAGCAGTACTTC.